Detailed here is one T cell receptor (beta chain). This entry comes from a study of cytomegalovirus exposure and HLA in healthy donors. Study-wide context: Membership in the Caucasian-associated ancestry cluster was found for around 81% of about 430 genotyped donors.

Primers for the PCR totalled 60 Vbeta and 13 Jbeta. Assay used: immunoSEQ multiplex PCR; TCRdb lists only in-frame clones, some missing. The sample yields around 170,000 clones, 80% seen once. The receptor was derived from a middle-aged man in good health and CMV-seropositive. Sequencing was done on a sample of PBMCs.

CDR3 nucleotide sequence: TGTGCCAGCAGCGGAGAGGGACTAGCGGGGGCGATTGAGCAGTTCTTC. Its protein is CASSGEGLAGAIEQFF. The genes are TRBV7-9 and TRBJ2-1; 14 bases map to TRBD2. The junction had 9 bases not matched to a gene; V was cut back by 5 bases and J by 9 bases. The CDR3 contains 16 residues. The germline gives CDR1 SEHNR, CDR2 FQNEAQ (reference sequence).